This T cell receptor (beta chain) originates from a study of glioma-infiltrating T cells. Findings and caveats of the study: Above-expected tissue-blood divergence occurred in all gliomas, most in low-grade ones. Only very few CDR3 sequences appeared in both tissue and blood.

Regarding this clonotype: Its antigen is not identified.

V was clipped by 2 bases and J by 5 bases, with 15 bases between them. CDR3 length: 15 residues. Germline V lookup: CDR1 MNHNY, CDR2 SVGAGI (reference sequence). Amplification of TCR alpha and beta CDR3 regions from RNA used iRepertoire nested multiplex PCR. Input was roughly 95-450 ng of tissue mRNA or PBMC total RNA. TCRdb passed the multiplex PCR reads through MiXCR, listing each CDR3 protein once. The table has about 130,000 distinct CDR3 sequences, roughly 23% seen once; the top ten hold roughly 15%. The sequencing input was glioma tissue, nonneoplastic brain tissue, or PBMCs (not recorded which). The TCR sequence derives from a human donor with low-grade glioma or glioblastoma, undergoing nonglioma brain surgery, or in good health (not recorded which). The V gene is TRBV6-6, the J gene TRBJ2-5; a weak D match, TRBD1 (5 bases). This CDR3 reads CASSYLHMGPETQYF. CDR3 in DNA: TGTGCCAGCAGTTACCTACATATGGGGCCGGAGACCCAGTACTTC.